The source of this T cell receptor beta chain is a study of blood T cell repertoires in COVID-19. About the study: T cells, B-cell-depleted T cells, or PBMCs supplied cDNA or gDNA.

The CDR3 is 15 amino acids. In germline, CDR1 is LNHNV, CDR2 YYDKDF (reference sequence). V was pared by 1 base and J by 5 bases, with 9 bases between. Authors' analysis steps: Reference gene primers were amplified, and this amplification served to estimate nucleated cell counts. Only in-frame clones appear in the TCRdb table, and some are missing; sequencing was by immunoSEQ multiplex PCR. V and J calls and clone size come straight from that table; D and trimming were deduced from the DNA. The sample yields tens of thousands of clones, 90% seen once. The origin of this receptor is a middle-aged man with acute or convalescent COVID-19. The specimen sequenced was peripheral blood. The chain couples TRBV15 to TRBJ1-6; D possibly corresponds to TRBD1 (6 bases). The CDR3 spells CATSRVDRDNSPLHF. CDR3 DNA: TGTGCCACCAGCAGAGTGGACAGAGATAATTCACCCCTCCACTTT.